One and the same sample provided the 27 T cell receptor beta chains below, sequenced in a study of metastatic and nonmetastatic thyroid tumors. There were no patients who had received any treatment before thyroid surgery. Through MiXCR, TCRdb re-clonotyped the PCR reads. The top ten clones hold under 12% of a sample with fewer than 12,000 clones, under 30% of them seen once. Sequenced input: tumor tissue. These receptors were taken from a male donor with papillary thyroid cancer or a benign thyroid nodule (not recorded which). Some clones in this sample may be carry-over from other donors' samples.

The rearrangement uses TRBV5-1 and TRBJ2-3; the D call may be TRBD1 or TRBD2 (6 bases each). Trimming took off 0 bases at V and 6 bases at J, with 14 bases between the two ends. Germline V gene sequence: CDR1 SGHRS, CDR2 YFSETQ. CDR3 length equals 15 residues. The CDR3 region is CASSLAPGAQDTQYF. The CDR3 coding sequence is TGCGCCAGCAGCTTGGCCCCGGGGGCGCAGGATACGCAGTATTTT.

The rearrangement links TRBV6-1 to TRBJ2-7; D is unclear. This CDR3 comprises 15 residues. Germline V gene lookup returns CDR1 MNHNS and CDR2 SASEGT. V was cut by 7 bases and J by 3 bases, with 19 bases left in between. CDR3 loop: CASKESHGVFYEQYF. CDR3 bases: TGTGCCAGCAAAGAATCCCACGGAGTCTTCTACGAGCAGTACTTC.

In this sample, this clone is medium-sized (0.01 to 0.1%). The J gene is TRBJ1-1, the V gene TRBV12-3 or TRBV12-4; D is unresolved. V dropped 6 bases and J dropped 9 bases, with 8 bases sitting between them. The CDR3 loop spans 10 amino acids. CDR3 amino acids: CASSYNQAFF. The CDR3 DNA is TGTGCCAGCAGCTACAATCAAGCTTTCTTT.

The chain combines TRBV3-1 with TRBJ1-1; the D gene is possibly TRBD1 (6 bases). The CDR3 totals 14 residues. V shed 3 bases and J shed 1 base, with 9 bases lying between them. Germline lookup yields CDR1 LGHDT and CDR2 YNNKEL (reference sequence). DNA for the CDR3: TGTGCCAGCAGCCATTCGACAGGGAACACTGAAGCTTTCTTT. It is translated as CASSHSTGNTEAFF.

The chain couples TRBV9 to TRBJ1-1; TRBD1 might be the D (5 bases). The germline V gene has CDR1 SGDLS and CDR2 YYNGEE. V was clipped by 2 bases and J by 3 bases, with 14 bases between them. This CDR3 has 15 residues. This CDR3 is CASSVSSGRYTEAFF. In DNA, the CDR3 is TGTGCCAGCAGCGTGAGCTCAGGGAGATACACTGAAGCTTTCTTT.

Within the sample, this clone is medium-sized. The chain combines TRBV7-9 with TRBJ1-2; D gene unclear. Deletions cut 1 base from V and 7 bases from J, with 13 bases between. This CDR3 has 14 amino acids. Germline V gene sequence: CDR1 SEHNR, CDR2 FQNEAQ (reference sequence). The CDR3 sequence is CASSLGSSLAGYTF. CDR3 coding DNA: TGTGCCAGCAGCTTAGGTTCCAGTCTGGCTGGCTACACCTTC.

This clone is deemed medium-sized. Here the CDR3 DNA reads TGTGCCTGGAAATCCGGGACAGCTATGGTTGGCTACACCTTC. This sequence encodes CAWKSGTAMVGYTF. The J gene is TRBJ1-2, the V gene TRBV30; 7 nucleotides agree with TRBD1. The CDR3 is 14 residues long. Trimming removed 4 bases from V and 7 bases from J; junction bases left unmatched: 12. Germline V gene lookup returns CDR1 GTSNPN and CDR2 SVGIG (reference sequence).

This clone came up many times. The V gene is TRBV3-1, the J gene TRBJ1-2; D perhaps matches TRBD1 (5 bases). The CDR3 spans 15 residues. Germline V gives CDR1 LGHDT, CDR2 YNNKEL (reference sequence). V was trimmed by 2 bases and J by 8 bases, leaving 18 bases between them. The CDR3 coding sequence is TGTGCCAGCAGCCAACCCCGAGGAGGGGTCCGGGGCTACACCTTC. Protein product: CASSQPRGGVRGYTF.

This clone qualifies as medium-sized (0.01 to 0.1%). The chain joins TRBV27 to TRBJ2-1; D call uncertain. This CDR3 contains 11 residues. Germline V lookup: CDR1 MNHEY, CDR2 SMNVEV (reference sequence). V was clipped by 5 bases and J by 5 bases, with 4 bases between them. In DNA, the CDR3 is TGTGCCAGCAGTAGAAACAATGAGCAGTTCTTC. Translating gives CASSRNNEQFF.

CDR3 sequence: CASSATSGRREQFF. The CDR3, as DNA: TGTGCCAGCAGCGCGACTAGCGGGAGGCGGGAGCAGTTCTTC. This rearrangement joins TRBV12-3 or TRBV12-4 to TRBJ2-1, with 13 bases that match TRBD2. Trimming at V came to 6 bases and at J to 10 bases, leaving 6 bases not matched to a gene. The CDR3 covers 14 residues.

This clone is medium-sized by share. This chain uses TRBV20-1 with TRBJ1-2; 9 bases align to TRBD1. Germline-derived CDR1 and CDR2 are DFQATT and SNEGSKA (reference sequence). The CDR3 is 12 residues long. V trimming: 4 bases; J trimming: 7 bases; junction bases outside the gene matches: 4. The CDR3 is CSANRGQGGYTF. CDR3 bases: TGCAGTGCTAACAGGGGGCAGGGTGGCTACACCTTC.

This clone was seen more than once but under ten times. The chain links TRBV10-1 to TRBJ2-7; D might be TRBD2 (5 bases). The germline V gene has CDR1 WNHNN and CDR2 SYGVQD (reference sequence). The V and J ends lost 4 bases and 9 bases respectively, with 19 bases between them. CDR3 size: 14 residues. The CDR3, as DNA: TGCGCCAGCAGTGGGGGATCTCGGGGAGCAGGGCAGTACTTC. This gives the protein CASSGGSRGAGQYF.

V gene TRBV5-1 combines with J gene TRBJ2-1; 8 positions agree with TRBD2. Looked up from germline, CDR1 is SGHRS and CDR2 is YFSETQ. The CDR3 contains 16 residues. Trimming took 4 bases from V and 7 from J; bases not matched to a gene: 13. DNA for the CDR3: TGCGCCAGCAGCCCAGGGACAATAGCGGGAATTAATGAGCAGTTCTTC. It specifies CASSPGTIAGINEQFF.

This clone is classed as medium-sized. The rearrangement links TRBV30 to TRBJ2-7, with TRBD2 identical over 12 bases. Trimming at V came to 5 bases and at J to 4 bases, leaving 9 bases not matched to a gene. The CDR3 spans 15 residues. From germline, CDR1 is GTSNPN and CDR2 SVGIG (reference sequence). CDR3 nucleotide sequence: TGTGCCTGGGCCCTAGCGGGAGGGGGACCTTACGAGCAGTACTTC. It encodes CAWALAGGGPYEQYF.

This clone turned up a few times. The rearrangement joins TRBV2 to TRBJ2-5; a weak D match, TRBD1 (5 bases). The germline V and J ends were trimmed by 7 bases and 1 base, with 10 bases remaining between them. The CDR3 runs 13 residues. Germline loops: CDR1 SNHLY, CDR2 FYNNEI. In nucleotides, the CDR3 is TGTGCCAGCACGACAGTCCTCCAAGAGACCCAGTACTTC. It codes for CASTTVLQETQYF.

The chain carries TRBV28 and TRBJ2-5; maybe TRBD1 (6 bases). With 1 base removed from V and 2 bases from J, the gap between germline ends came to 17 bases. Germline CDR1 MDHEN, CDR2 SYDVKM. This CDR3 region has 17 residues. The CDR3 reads CASSLYRRTASQETQYF. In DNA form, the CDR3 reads TGTGCCAGCAGTTTATATAGGCGGACAGCTAGTCAAGAGACCCAGTACTTC.

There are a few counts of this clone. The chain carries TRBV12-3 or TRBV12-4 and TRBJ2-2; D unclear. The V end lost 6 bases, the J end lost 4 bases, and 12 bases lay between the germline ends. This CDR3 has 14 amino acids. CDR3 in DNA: TGTGCCAGCAGCCCCCTAGGACGCACCGGGGAGCTGTTTTTT. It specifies CASSPLGRTGELFF.

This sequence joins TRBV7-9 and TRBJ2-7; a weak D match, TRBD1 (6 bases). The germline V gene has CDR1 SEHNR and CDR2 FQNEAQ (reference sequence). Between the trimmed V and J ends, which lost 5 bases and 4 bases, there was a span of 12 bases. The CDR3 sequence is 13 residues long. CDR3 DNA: TGTGCCAGCAGCGCGACAGGCGGTTACGAGCAGTACTTC. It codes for CASSATGGYEQYF.

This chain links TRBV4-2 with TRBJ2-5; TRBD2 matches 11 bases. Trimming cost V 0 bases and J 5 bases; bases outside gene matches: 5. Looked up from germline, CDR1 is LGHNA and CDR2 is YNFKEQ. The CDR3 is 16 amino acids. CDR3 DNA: TGTGCCAGCAGCCAAGATGGGACTAGCGGTGGGGAGACCCAGTACTTC. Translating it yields CASSQDGTSGGETQYF.

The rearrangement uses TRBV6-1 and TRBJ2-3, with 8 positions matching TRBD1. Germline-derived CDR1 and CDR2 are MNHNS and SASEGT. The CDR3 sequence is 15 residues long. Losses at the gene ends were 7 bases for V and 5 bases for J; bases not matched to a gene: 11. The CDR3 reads CASTKTGALRDTQYF. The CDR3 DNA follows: TGTGCCAGCACTAAGACAGGGGCCCTTCGAGATACGCAGTATTTT.

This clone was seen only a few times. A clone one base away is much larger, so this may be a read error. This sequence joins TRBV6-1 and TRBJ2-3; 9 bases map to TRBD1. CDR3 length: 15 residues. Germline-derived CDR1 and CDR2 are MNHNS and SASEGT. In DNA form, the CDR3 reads TGTGCCAGCAGTGACGGGACAGGGCACACATATACGCAGTATTTT. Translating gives CASSDGTGHTYTQYF.

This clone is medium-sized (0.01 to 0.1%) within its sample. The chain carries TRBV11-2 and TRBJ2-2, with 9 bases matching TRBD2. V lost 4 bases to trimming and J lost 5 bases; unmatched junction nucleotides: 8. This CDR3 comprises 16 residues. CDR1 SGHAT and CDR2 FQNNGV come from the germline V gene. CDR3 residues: CASSWQASGNTGELFF. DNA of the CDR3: TGTGCCAGCAGCTGGCAGGCTAGCGGGAATACCGGGGAGCTGTTTTTT.

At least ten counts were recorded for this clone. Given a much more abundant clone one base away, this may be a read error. The CDR3 spells CASSLGQPQMGYAF. The CDR3 DNA sequence: TGCGCCAGCAGCTTGGGACAGCCCCAAATGGGCTACGCCTTC. The chain combines TRBV5-1 with TRBJ1-2; D is possibly TRBD1 (5 bases). CDR3 length: 14 amino acids. CDR1 and CDR2 (germline): SGHRS, YFSETQ.

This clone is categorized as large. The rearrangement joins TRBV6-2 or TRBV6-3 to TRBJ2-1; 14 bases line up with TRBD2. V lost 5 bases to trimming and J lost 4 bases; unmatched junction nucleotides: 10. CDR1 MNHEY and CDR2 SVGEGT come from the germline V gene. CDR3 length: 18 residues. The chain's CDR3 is CASSPGLAGEVWYNEQFF. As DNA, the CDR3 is TGTGCCAGCAGTCCGGGACTAGCGGGAGAGGTGTGGTACAATGAGCAGTTCTTC.

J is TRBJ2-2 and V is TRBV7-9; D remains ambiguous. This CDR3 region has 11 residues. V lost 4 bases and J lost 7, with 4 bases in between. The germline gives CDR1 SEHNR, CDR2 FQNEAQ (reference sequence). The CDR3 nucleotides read TGTGCCAGCAGCTCGGGCGGGGAGCTGTTTTTT. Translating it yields CASSSGGELFF.

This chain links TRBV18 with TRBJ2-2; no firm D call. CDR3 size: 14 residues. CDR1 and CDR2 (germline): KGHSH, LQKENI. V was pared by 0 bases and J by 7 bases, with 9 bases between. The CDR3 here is CASSPPDGVGELFF. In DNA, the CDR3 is TGTGCCAGCTCACCACCGGATGGTGTCGGGGAGCTGTTTTTT.

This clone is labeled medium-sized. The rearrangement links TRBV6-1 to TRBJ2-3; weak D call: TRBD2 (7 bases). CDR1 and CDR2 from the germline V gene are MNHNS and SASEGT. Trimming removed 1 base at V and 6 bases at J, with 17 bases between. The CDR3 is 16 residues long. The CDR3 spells CASSEERGRGADTQYF. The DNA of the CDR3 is TGTGCCAGCAGTGAAGAGAGAGGGAGGGGGGCGGATACGCAGTATTTT.